These T cell receptor beta chains were read from a single sample in a study of radiotherapy plus CTLA-4 blockade in lung cancer. The assay was immunoSEQ multiplex PCR, and TCRdb's table has in-frame clones only and misses some. Of roughly 69,000 clones listed, roughly 76% are singletons. The material was peripheral blood, obtained from a patient treated with radiotherapy plus ipilimumab. These receptors were collected from a human donor with non-small cell lung cancer whose response to radiotherapy plus ipilimumab could not be evaluated. Some clones in this sample may be carry-over from other donors' samples. CDR3s include the opening cysteine and the closing phenylalanine or tryptophan. The order of the fields is V gene, J gene, clone size, D gene, CDR3 protein, CDR3 DNA. D genes are given only for firm matches. Some rows mark clone size as missing; the rest say once, few, many or name a class of expanded clone.

TRBV9	TRBJ2-1	.	TRBD1	CASSVAEGQGPYNEQFF	TGTGCCAGCAGCGTAGCTGAGGGACAGGGCCCCTACAATGAGCAGTTCTTC
TRBV19	TRBJ1-1	few	.	CASSMGVLTEAFF	TGTGCCAGTAGTATGGGAGTGCTCACTGAAGCTTTCTTT
TRBV11-2	TRBJ2-4	.	.	CASSLEYGNIQYF	TGTGCCAGCAGCTTAGAGTACGGAAACATTCAGTACTTC
TRBV19	TRBJ1-1	.	TRBD1	CASSNGQGVVYTEAFF	TGTGCCAGTAGTAATGGCCAGGGGGTTGTCTACACTGAAGCTTTCTTT
TRBV6-5	TRBJ2-7	.	.	CASSYVRSRYEQYF	TGTGCCAGCAGTTACGTAAGGAGCCGGTACGAGCAGTACTTC
TRBV19	TRBJ1-5	.	.	CASSDWGNQPQHF	TGTGCCAGCTCGGACTGGGGAAATCAGCCCCAGCATTTT
TRBV10-3	TRBJ2-1	.	TRBD2	CAISGTSGATYNEQFF	TGTGCCATCAGTGGGACTAGCGGGGCGACCTACAATGAGCAGTTCTTC
TRBV25-1	TRBJ1-1	.	.	CASIGEGQNTEAFF	TGTGCCAGCATTGGGGAGGGACAGAACACTGAAGCTTTCTTT
TRBV5-1	TRBJ2-2	.	TRBD1	CASSPFGGTGVTGELFF	TGCGCCAGCAGCCCCTTCGGCGGGACAGGGGTTACCGGGGAGCTGTTTTTT
TRBV9	TRBJ2-7	once	.	CASSAQLGYEQYF	TGTGCCAGCAGCGCACAGTTGGGTTACGAGCAGTACTTC
TRBV4-1	TRBJ2-5	.	.	CASSLRTVQETQYF	TGCGCCAGCAGCCTTCGGACAGTCCAAGAGACCCAGTACTTC
TRBV7-2	TRBJ1-1	.	.	CASSLTGTEAFF	TGTGCCAGCAGCTTAACAGGGACGGAAGCTTTCTTT
TRBV9	TRBJ1-4	.	.	CASSVRARENEKLFF	TGTGCCAGCAGCGTCAGGGCCAGGGAAAATGAAAAACTGTTTTTT
TRBV5-1	TRBJ2-1	once	TRBD2	CASSVFGTSGENEQFF	TGCGCCAGCAGCGTTTTCGGGACTAGCGGGGAAAATGAGCAGTTCTTC
TRBV7-2	TRBJ1-2	once	TRBD1	CASSPRQGSYNYGYTF	TGTGCCAGCAGCCCCAGACAGGGATCCTATAACTATGGCTACACCTTC
TRBV4-1	TRBJ2-7	.	.	CASSQGRQDSYEQYF	TGCGCCAGCAGCCAAGGCCGACAAGACTCCTACGAGCAGTACTTC
TRBV6-5	TRBJ2-3	.	.	CASSQGWTDTQYF	TGTGCCAGCAGTCAGGGCTGGACAGATACGCAGTATTTT
TRBV6-5	TRBJ1-5	.	.	CASSPLTGNQPQHF	TGTGCCAGCAGTCCCCTGACAGGCAATCAGCCCCAGCATTTT
TRBV4-3	TRBJ1-2	.	.	CASSQAGGTNYGYTF	TGCGCCAGCAGCCAAGCTGGGGGGACTAACTATGGCTACACCTTC
TRBV5-6	TRBJ2-7	.	TRBD1	CASSLEGGTGFYEQYF	TGTGCCAGCAGCTTGGAGGGGGGGACAGGGTTCTACGAGCAGTACTTC
TRBV9	TRBJ2-6	.	TRBD1	CASSPGQGLFPGANVLTF	TGTGCCAGCAGCCCAGGACAGGGCCTATTTCCTGGGGCCAACGTCCTGACTTTC
TRBV11-2	TRBJ2-1	few	.	CASSWETVGEQFF	TGTGCCAGCAGTTGGGAGACCGTCGGTGAGCAGTTCTTC
TRBV6-6	TRBJ2-7	.	TRBD1	CASILTGADSEQYF	TGTGCCAGCATACTGACAGGGGCCGACAGCGAGCAGTACTTC
TRBV29-1	TRBJ2-5	.	TRBD2	CSVQRGTQETQYF	TGCAGCGTCCAGCGGGGAACCCAAGAGACCCAGTACTTC
TRBV11-2	TRBJ1-4	.	TRBD1	CASSSSGTGNEKLFF	TGTGCCAGCAGCTCCTCCGGGACAGGGAATGAAAAACTGTTTTTT
TRBV6-1	TRBJ2-3	few	.	CASTRIRVSDTQYF	TGTGCCAGCACCCGGATCAGGGTTTCGGATACGCAGTATTTT
TRBV5-1	TRBJ2-7	.	TRBD1	CASSFAGTGVAYEQYF	TGCGCCAGCAGCTTTGCAGGGACAGGGGTCGCCTACGAGCAGTACTTC
TRBV6-1	TRBJ1-6	.	TRBD1	CASRQGMNNSPLHF	TGTGCCAGTCGACAGGGGATGAATAATTCACCCCTCCACTTT
TRBV11-2	TRBJ1-3	.	.	CASSLQFRSGNTIYF	TGTGCCAGCAGCTTACAGTTCCGCTCTGGAAACACCATATATTTT
TRBV6-1	TRBJ2-7	.	.	CASREAGRSYEQYF	TGTGCCAGCAGAGAGGCGGGGAGAAGTTACGAGCAGTACTTC
TRBV7-9	TRBJ2-1	.	.	CASSHTGGGPYNEQFF	TGTGCCAGCAGCCACACTGGGGGGGGGCCCTACAATGAGCAGTTCTTC
TRBV30	TRBJ2-2	.	.	CAWKRGPGELFF	TGTGCCTGGAAAAGGGGCCCCGGGGAGCTGTTTTTT
TRBV9	TRBJ1-2	.	TRBD1	CASSVATGKGGYTF	TGTGCCAGCAGCGTAGCGACAGGGAAGGGAGGCTACACCTTC
TRBV6-5	TRBJ1-4	.	TRBD1	CASSYALGQANEKLFF	TGTGCCAGCAGTTACGCGCTGGGACAGGCAAATGAAAAACTGTTTTTT
TRBV6-5	TRBJ2-3	.	.	CASSTGIWGTDTQYF	TGTGCCAGCAGTACCGGGATTTGGGGCACAGATACGCAGTATTTT
TRBV5-1	TRBJ2-5	once	TRBD2	CASSFTGGETQYF	TGCGCCAGCAGCTTTACCGGGGGGGAGACCCAGTACTTC
TRBV7-9	TRBJ1-2	.	.	CASSLDGPNYGYTF	TGTGCCAGCAGCTTAGATGGGCCTAACTATGGCTACACCTTC
TRBV5-6	TRBJ2-2	few	.	CASSLSAASVNGELFF	TGTGCCAGCAGCTTATCAGCGGCGTCTGTAAACGGGGAGCTGTTTTTT
TRBV6-5	TRBJ2-1	.	.	CASSSTGNEQFF	TGTGCCAGCAGTTCAACAGGGAATGAGCAGTTCTTC
TRBV5-6	TRBJ1-2	.	.	CASSLSSGAGYTF	TGTGCCAGCAGCTTATCGAGCGGAGCTGGCTACACCTTC